A selection of T cell receptor beta chains follows, all from one sample in a study of OX40 agonist ivuxolimab in advanced cancers. TCRdb's table, derived via immunoSEQ multiplex PCR, lists solely in-frame clones and lacks some. The sample holds approximately 35,000 clones; around 79% are singletons and the top ten take about a tenth. Specimen: CD4+ or CD8+ T cells sorted from blood, collected in a trial of the OX40 agonist ivuxolimab. Source of these receptors: an adult with an advanced solid tumor such as melanoma, head and neck, liver or kidney cancer. CDR3s include the opening cysteine and the closing phenylalanine or tryptophan. A D gene is named only where the DNA matches it firmly. Clone size is given for some rows only: seen once, a few or many times, or a class if the clone is expanded.

j_gene: TRBJ1-6; v_gene: TRBV27; d_gene: NA; abundance: NA; CDR3nt: TGTGCCAGCAGTTTGAGGGGGGGTAATTCACCCCTCCACTTT; CDR3aa: CASSLRGGNSPLHF
j_gene: TRBJ2-1; v_gene: TRBV5-5; d_gene: TRBD1; abundance: NA; CDR3nt: TGTGCCAGTCGACAGGGGATTGAGAACAATGAGCAGTTCTTC; CDR3aa: CASRQGIENNEQFF
j_gene: TRBJ1-2; v_gene: TRBV25-1; d_gene: TRBD1; abundance: NA; CDR3nt: TGTGCCAGCAGTACAGGGGGGAACTATGGCTACACCTTC; CDR3aa: CASSTGGNYGYTF
j_gene: TRBJ2-1; v_gene: TRBV19; d_gene: NA; abundance: NA; CDR3nt: TGTGCCAGTAGTATTTCGGCGGTTTACAATGAGCAGTTCTTC; CDR3aa: CASSISAVYNEQFF
j_gene: TRBJ1-2; v_gene: TRBV2; d_gene: NA; abundance: NA; CDR3nt: TGTGCCAGCAGCACCCTACCCGGGACGGACTATGGCTACACCTTC; CDR3aa: CASSTLPGTDYGYTF
j_gene: TRBJ2-5; v_gene: TRBV12-5; d_gene: NA; abundance: once; CDR3nt: TGTGCTAGTGCCGTTCGTCGTTTCCAGGAGGAAGAGACCCAGTACTTC; CDR3aa: CASAVRRFQEEETQYF
j_gene: TRBJ2-7; v_gene: TRBV30; d_gene: NA; abundance: NA; CDR3nt: TGTGCCTGGAGGGGGGCTCATACCTACGAGCAGTACTTC; CDR3aa: CAWRGAHTYEQYF
j_gene: TRBJ2-1; v_gene: TRBV7-2; d_gene: NA; abundance: few; CDR3nt: TGTGCCAGCAGGCGAGGCGGGTTAGGCAATGAGCAGTTCTTC; CDR3aa: CASRRGGLGNEQFF
j_gene: TRBJ1-5; v_gene: TRBV29-1; d_gene: NA; abundance: NA; CDR3nt: TGCAGCGTTGGAGACAGCAATCAGCCCCAGCATTTT; CDR3aa: CSVGDSNQPQHF
j_gene: TRBJ1-1; v_gene: TRBV6-6; d_gene: NA; abundance: NA; CDR3nt: TGTGCCAGCAGCCGCGCCAGTGGGTATATGAACACTGAAGCTTTCTTT; CDR3aa: CASSRASGYMNTEAFF
j_gene: TRBJ1-6; v_gene: TRBV30; d_gene: NA; abundance: NA; CDR3nt: TGTGCCTGGAGGATCTCAGGGAGCTCCTATAATTCACCCCTCCACTTT; CDR3aa: CAWRISGSSYNSPLHF
j_gene: TRBJ2-5; v_gene: TRBV27; d_gene: NA; abundance: NA; CDR3nt: TGTGCCAGCAGTAAGATCTCCGGGACTGGTGGTTTAGAAACCCAGTACTTC; CDR3aa: CASSKISGTGGLETQYF
j_gene: TRBJ1-4; v_gene: TRBV18; d_gene: TRBD1; abundance: NA; CDR3nt: TGTGCCAGCTCTCCCTCAGGGGGCTCTGAAAAACTGTTTTTT; CDR3aa: CASSPSGGSEKLFF